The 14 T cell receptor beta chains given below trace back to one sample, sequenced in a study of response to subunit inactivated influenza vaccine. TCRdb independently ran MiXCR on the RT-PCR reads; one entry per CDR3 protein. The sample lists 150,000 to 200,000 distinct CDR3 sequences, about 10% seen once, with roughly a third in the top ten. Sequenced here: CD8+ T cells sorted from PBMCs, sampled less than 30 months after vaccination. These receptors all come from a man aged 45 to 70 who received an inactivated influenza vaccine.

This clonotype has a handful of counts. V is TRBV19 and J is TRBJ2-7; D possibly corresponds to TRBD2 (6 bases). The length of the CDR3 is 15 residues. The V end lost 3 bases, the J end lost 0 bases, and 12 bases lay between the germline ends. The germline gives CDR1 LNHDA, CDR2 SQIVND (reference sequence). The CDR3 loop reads CASSIEGGLSYEQYF. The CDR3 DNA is TGTGCCAGTAGTATTGAGGGAGGCCTCTCCTACGAGCAGTACTTC. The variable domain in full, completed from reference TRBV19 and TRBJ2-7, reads DGGITQSPKYLFRKEGQNVTLSCEQNLNHDAMYWYRQDPGQGLRLIYYSQIVNDFQKGDIAEGYSVSREKKESFPLTVTSAQKNPTAFYLCASSIEGGLSYEQYFGPGTRLTVT.

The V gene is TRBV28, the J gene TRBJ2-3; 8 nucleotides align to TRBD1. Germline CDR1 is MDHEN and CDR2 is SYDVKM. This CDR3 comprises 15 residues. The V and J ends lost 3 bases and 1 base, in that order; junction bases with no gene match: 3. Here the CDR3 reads CASSFLQGGTDTQYF. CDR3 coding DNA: TGTGCCAGCAGTTTCCTACAGGGGGGCACAGATACGCAGTATTTT.

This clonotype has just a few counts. The DNA of the CDR3 is TGCAGTGCCCCTCGGCACGGGGTTAGCTCCTACGAGCAGTACTTC. Translating it yields CSAPRHGVSSYEQYF. The gene calls are TRBV20-1 and TRBJ2-7; D is perhaps TRBD2 (5 bases). This CDR3 is built from 15 residues. The germline V gene encodes CDR1 DFQATT and CDR2 SNEGSKA (reference sequence). V was cut by 6 bases and J by 0 bases, with 18 bases left in between.

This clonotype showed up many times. The CDR3 sequence is CASSQGTSGYYEQYF. CDR3 DNA: TGCGCCAGCAGCCAAGGGACTAGCGGGTACTACGAGCAGTACTTC. The chain is built from TRBV4-3 and TRBJ2-7; 11 nucleotides line up with TRBD2. This CDR3 spans 15 amino acids. V shed 1 base, J shed 3 bases, and the junction held 2 bases outside the gene matches. Germline V gene data show CDR1 as LGHNA and CDR2 as YSLEER.

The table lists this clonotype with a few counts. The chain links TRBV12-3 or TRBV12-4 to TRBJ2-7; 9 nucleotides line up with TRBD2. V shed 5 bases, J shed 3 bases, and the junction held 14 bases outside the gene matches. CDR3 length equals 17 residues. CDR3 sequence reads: CASSLGLARGLIYEQYF. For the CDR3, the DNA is TGTGCCAGCAGTCTTGGACTAGCGAGAGGGTTGATCTACGAGCAGTACTTC.

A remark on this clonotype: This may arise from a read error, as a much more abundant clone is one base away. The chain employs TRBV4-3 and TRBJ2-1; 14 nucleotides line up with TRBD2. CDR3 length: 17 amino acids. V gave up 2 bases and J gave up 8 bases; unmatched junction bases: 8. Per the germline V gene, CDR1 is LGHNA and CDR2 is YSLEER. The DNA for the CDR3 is TGCGCCAGCAGCCAAAATATCGGGACTAGCGGGAGCTATGAGCAGTTCTTC. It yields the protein CASSQNIGTSGSYEQFF.

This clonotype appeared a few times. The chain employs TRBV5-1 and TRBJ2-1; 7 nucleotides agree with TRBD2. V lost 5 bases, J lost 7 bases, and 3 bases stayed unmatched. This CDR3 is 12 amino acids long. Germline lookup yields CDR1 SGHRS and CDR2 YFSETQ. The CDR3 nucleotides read TGCGCCAGCAGACTAGCGTGGAATGAGCAGTTCTTC. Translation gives CASRLAWNEQFF.

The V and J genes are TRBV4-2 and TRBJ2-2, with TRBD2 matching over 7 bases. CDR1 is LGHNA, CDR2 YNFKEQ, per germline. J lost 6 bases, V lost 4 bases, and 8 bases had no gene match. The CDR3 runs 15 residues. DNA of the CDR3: TGTGCCAGCAGCCGGGAGACTAGCATCTCCGGGGAGCTGTTTTTT. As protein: CASSRETSISGELFF.

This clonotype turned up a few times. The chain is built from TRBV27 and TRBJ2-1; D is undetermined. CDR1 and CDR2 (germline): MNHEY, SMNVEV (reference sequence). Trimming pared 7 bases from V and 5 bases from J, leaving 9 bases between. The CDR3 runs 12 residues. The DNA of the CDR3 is TGTGCCAGCACGGGCGGTGACAATGAGCAGTTCTTC. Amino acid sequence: CASTGGDNEQFF.

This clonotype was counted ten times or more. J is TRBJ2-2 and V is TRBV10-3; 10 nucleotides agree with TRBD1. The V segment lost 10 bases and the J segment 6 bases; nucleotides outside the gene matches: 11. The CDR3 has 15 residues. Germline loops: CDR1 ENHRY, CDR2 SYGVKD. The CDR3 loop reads CANHGTGVSSGELFF. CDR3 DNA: TGTGCCAACCACGGGACAGGGGTCTCTTCCGGGGAGCTGTTTTTT.

The CDR3 DNA reads TGTGCCAGCAGTTTATCGGGCACCGGGGAGCTGTTTTTT. Its translation is CASSLSGTGELFF. The rearrangement links TRBV27 to TRBJ2-2; D unclear. This CDR3 spans 13 amino acids. The V gene's germline CDR1 is MNHEY and CDR2 SMNVEV (reference sequence). Trimming cost V 0 bases and J 4 bases, with 3 bases left between them.

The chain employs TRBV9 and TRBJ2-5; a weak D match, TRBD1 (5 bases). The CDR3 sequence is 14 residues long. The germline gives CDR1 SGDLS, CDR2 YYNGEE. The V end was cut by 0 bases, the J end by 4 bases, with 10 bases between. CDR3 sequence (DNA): TGTGCCAGCAGCGTAGCTACCCAGGGAGAGACCCAGTACTTC. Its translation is CASSVATQGETQYF.

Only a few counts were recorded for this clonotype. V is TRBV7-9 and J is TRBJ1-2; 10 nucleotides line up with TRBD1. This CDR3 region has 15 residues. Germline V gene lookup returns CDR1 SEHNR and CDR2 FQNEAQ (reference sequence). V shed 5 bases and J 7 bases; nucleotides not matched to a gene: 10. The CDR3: CASSPFGQGVFGYTF. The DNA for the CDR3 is TGTGCCAGCAGCCCTTTCGGACAGGGGGTTTTTGGCTACACCTTC.

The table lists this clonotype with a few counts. CDR3 protein: CATSRAGEDTQYF. The CDR3 coding sequence is TGTGCCACCAGCAGAGCCGGTGAAGATACGCAGTATTTT. The gene calls are TRBV15 and TRBJ2-3; no clear D. From germline, CDR1 is LNHNV and CDR2 YYDKDF (reference sequence). The V gene lost 1 base and the J gene lost 5 bases, with 7 bases spanning the gap. This CDR3 is built from 13 residues.